The 18 T cell receptor beta chains below come from one sample, sequenced in a study of memory CD4+ T cells and cytomegalovirus serostatus (dated by TCRdb to between 2017 and 2020). Library creation used the immunoSEQ multiplex PCR assay. TCRdb provides this immuneACCESS table in a form limited to in-frame rearrangements. Some clones are lacking; in checked studies, under half of them reflect an unresolved V gene, and why the rest are absent is not known. Present in this sample are under 35,000 clones, more than 75% of which were seen just once. The ten largest clones capture less than 1.3% of the sample. A FACSAria II was used to sort memory CD4+ T cells, defined as single viable CD3+CD4+CD8-CD45RO+ cells. Source material: memory CD4+ T cells from blood. The receptor source for this set is an adult in good health and CMV-seronegative.

V gene TRBV29-1 combines with J gene TRBJ1-3, with D possibly TRBD1 on 6 matching bases. The germline V gene encodes CDR1 SQVTM and CDR2 ANQGSEA. Trimming removed 3 bases from V and 4 bases from J, with 13 bases in between. The CDR3 length is 14 residues. This CDR3 reads CSVEGGPSGNTIYF. The CDR3 DNA sequence: TGCAGCGTTGAGGGGGGGCCTTCCGGAAACACCATATATTTT.

This clone was recorded once. This chain links TRBV19 with TRBJ2-5; a weak D match, TRBD2 (7 bases). The V end lost 5 bases, the J end lost 1 base, and 23 bases lay between the germline ends. The V gene's germline CDR1 is LNHDA and CDR2 SQIVND (reference sequence). This CDR3 comprises 18 residues. The CDR3 sequence: CASSPHSGTPPRQETQYF. CDR3 DNA: TGTGCCAGTAGTCCTCACAGCGGGACACCACCCCGCCAAGAGACCCAGTACTTC.

In this sample, this clone turned up a few times. The genes are TRBV6-6 and TRBJ2-7; 7 nucleotides agree with TRBD1. The CDR3 runs 13 residues. From germline, CDR1 is MNHNY and CDR2 SVGAGI (reference sequence). Trimming took 5 bases from V and 2 from J; bases not matched to a gene: 3. Written as DNA, the CDR3 is TGTGCCAGCAGTGGGGGACAGACCTACGAGCAGTACTTC. This encodes CASSGGQTYEQYF.

The rearrangement links TRBV7-2 to TRBJ2-3; weak D call: TRBD2 (7 bases). The germline V and J ends were trimmed by 0 bases and 0 bases, with 10 bases remaining between them. Germline assignment: CDR1 SGHTA and CDR2 FQGNSA. The CDR3 is 16 amino acids. CDR3 nucleotides: TGTGCCAGCAGCTTAGCAGGGGGGGGGAGCACAGATACGCAGTATTTT. This encodes CASSLAGGGSTDTQYF.

The chain employs TRBV7-9 and TRBJ2-7; weak D call: TRBD2 (6 bases). The CDR3 is 15 amino acids. Germline lookup yields CDR1 SEHNR and CDR2 FQNEAQ (reference sequence). Between the trimmed V and J ends, which lost 5 bases and 2 bases, there was a span of 16 bases. The CDR3 coding sequence is TGTGCCAGCAGCCCCTGGGGTAGCGGCCCCTACGAGCAGTACTTC. Amino acids: CASSPWGSGPYEQYF.

This chain joins TRBV29-1 and TRBJ2-7; tentatively, D is TRBD2 (7 bases). This CDR3 comprises 11 residues. The V end lost 2 bases, the J end lost 11 bases, and 13 bases lay between the germline ends. CDR1 and CDR2 from the germline V gene are SQVTM and ANQGSEA. The CDR3 loop reads CSVESGAGEYF. Written as DNA, the CDR3 is TGCAGCGTTGAAAGCGGGGCAGGGGAGTACTTC.

V and J are TRBV10-3 and TRBJ1-1; D gene ambiguous. Deletions cut 0 bases from V and 1 base from J, with 9 bases between. CDR3 size: 15 residues. CDR1 is ENHRY and CDR2 is SYGVKD in the germline V gene. CDR3 in DNA: TGTGCCATCAGTGAGTCCTCAGTCGGGAACACTGAAGCTTTCTTT. This sequence encodes CAISESSVGNTEAFF.

The CDR3 region is CASSLGLRQRGLNTEAFF. As DNA, the CDR3 is TGTGCCAGCAGCTTAGGGCTGAGACAGCGGGGATTGAACACTGAAGCTTTCTTT. The chain is built from TRBV7-8 and TRBJ1-1; D may be TRBD1 (5 bases). The CDR3 is made up of 18 amino acids. Germline-derived CDR1 and CDR2 are SGHVS and FQNEAQ. Trimming removed 1 base at V and 0 bases at J, with 18 bases between.

The rearrangement links TRBV7-2 to TRBJ1-5; D is perhaps TRBD1 (6 bases). The CDR3 runs 12 residues. CDR1 is SGHTA, CDR2 FQGNSA, per germline. V lost 3 bases to trimming and J lost 16 bases, with 16 bases between them. The CDR3 region has the DNA TGTGCCAGCAGCTTCAATGACAGGTTCCCCCATTTT. It yields the protein CASSFNDRFPHF.

The chain uses TRBV2 and TRBJ2-3; 7 bases align to TRBD2. CDR3 length: 14 amino acids. With V trimmed by 7 bases and J by 3 bases, 7 bases remained unmatched. Germline CDR1 reads SNHLY; CDR2 reads FYNNEI. The DNA for the CDR3 is TGTGCCAGCAAGAGCGGGGAAGGGACAGATACGCAGTATTTT. It codes for CASKSGEGTDTQYF.

The chain has TRBV10-3 and TRBJ1-4; D is possibly TRBD1 (6 bases). This CDR3 has 14 residues. CDR1 and CDR2 (germline): ENHRY, SYGVKD. V shed 2 bases and J shed 8 bases, with 12 bases lying between them. The CDR3 reads CAISENRVGEKLFF. The CDR3 DNA is TGTGCCATCAGTGAGAACAGGGTAGGAGAAAAACTGTTTTTT.

The J gene is TRBJ2-7, the V gene TRBV7-2; possible D gene TRBD2, 7 bases. CDR3 length: 15 amino acids. V lost 1 base and J lost 4, with 14 bases in between. The germline gives CDR1 SGHTA, CDR2 FQGNSA. CDR3 region: CASSLGGLGGYEQYF. CDR3 in DNA: TGTGCCAGCAGCTTAGGTGGACTAGGGGGTTACGAGCAGTACTTC.

Concerning this clone: The junction differs from germline at one of its ends, possibly a read error. The CDR3 DNA follows: TGTGCCATCGGTGAAGGGGCGTACGGCGCCGGGGAGCTGTTTTTT. Protein sequence: CAIGEGAYGAGELFF. V usage is TRBV10-3 and J usage is TRBJ2-2; weak D call: TRBD1 (5 bases). This CDR3 comprises 15 residues. The germline V gene has CDR1 ENHRY and CDR2 SYGVKD.

The chain uses TRBV6-5 and TRBJ2-3; possibly TRBD1 for D (6 bases). Trimming removed 2 bases from V and 7 bases from J, with 10 bases in between. CDR3 length: 13 residues. Germline V gene sequence: CDR1 MNHEY, CDR2 SVGAGI. CDR3 sequence: CASSYGTSYTQYF. CDR3 nucleotide sequence: TGTGCCAGCAGTTACGGGACATCCTATACGCAGTATTTT.

The chain couples TRBV28 to TRBJ2-7; D uncertain. This CDR3 spans 12 amino acids. Germline V gene lookup returns CDR1 MDHEN and CDR2 SYDVKM. Trimming took 7 bases from V and 7 from J, leaving 14 bases between them. CDR3 nucleotides: TGTGCCAGCACCGTGGCCAGGCAAGAGCAGTACTTC. As protein: CASTVARQEQYF.

This clone came up a few times. The V call is TRBV6-6, the J call TRBJ1-1, with 9 positions matching TRBD1. The CDR3 runs 11 residues. CDR1 and CDR2 (germline): MNHNY, SVGAGI (reference sequence). With 7 bases clipped from V and 7 bases from J, the junction kept 1 base outside the gene matches. The chain's CDR3 is CASMGQGEAFF. Written as DNA, the CDR3 is TGTGCCAGCATGGGACAGGGTGAAGCTTTCTTT.

The chain is built from TRBV5-6 and TRBJ1-2; D call uncertain. The ends were cut back, 1 base at V and 4 bases at J, with 5 bases in the middle. The germline gives CDR1 SGHDT, CDR2 YYEEEE. There are 12 residues in the CDR3. CDR3 sequence reads: CASSLTSYGYTF. CDR3 in DNA: TGTGCCAGCAGCTTGACAAGCTATGGCTACACCTTC.

The chain is built from TRBV29-1 and TRBJ2-5; a possible D gene is TRBD2 (6 bases). Trimming took off 5 bases at V and 2 bases at J, with 15 bases between the two ends. This CDR3 has 14 amino acids. Per germline, CDR1 SQVTM and CDR2 ANQGSEA. The chain's CDR3 is CSVMDSGNQETQYF. DNA of the CDR3: TGCAGCGTTATGGATAGCGGAAATCAAGAGACCCAGTACTTC.